This T cell receptor (beta chain) was obtained from a study of identical twins. Study findings and constraints: The more abundant beta clonotypes in cord blood had fewer insertions, and memory repertoires did not show this. For monozygotic twins, models underestimated out-of-frame TCR alpha sharing. Zero-insertion results could be subject to partial confounding by invariant MAIT and iNKT cells.

This clonotype has a handful of counts. Its antigen is still unknown. TCRdb re-derived calls from the 5' RACE reads in MiXCR, one entry per CDR3 protein. Here the sample spans 1.5 million to 2 million distinct CDR3 sequences, under 35% being singletons. The CDR3 sequence is 19 residues long. This clonotype originated in a newborn girl in good health. The chain has TRBV21-1 and TRBJ2-1; the listed D gene, TRBD1, was not tested against the DNA. TRBV21-1 is a recognized pseudogene. The sample was cord blood. This CDR3 reads CASSKAKFSGGDNYNEQFF. Written as DNA, the CDR3 is TGTGCCAGCAGCAAAGCTAAGTTTAGCGGGGGCGACAATTACAATGAGCAGTTCTTC.